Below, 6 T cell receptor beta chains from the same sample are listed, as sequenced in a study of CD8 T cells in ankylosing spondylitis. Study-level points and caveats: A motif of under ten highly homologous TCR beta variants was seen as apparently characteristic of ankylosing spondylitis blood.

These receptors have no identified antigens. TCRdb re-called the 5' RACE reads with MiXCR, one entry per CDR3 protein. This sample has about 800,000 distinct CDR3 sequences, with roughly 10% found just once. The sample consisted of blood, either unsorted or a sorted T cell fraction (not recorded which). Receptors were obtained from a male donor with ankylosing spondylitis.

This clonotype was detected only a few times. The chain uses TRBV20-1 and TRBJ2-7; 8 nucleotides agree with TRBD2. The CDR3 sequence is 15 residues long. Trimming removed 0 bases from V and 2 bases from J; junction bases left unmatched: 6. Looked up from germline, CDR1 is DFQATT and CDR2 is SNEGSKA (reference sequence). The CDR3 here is CSARDRKGLAYEQYF. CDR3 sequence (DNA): TGCAGTGCTAGAGATAGAAAGGGACTAGCCTACGAGCAGTACTTC.

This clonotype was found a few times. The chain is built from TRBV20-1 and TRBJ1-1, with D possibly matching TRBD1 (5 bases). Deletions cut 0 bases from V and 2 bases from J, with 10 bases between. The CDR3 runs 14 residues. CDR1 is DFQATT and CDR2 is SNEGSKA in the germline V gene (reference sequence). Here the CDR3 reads CSARDEGVNTEAFF. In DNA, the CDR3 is TGCAGTGCTAGAGATGAAGGGGTTAACACTGAAGCTTTCTTT.

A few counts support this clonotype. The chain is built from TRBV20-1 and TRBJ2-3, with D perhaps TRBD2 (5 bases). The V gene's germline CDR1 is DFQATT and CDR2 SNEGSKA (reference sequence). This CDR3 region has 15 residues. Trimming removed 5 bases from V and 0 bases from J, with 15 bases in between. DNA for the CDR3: TGCAGTGCTGCTCCCCTAGCAGCTAGCACAGATACGCAGTATTTT. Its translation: CSAAPLAASTDTQYF.

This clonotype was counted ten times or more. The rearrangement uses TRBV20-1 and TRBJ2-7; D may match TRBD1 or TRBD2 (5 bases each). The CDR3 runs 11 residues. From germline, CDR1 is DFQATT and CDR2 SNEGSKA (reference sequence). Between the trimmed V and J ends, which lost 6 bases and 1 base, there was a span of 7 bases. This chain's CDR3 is CSAGRSYEQYF. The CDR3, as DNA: TGCAGTGCGGGACGATCCTACGAGCAGTACTTC.

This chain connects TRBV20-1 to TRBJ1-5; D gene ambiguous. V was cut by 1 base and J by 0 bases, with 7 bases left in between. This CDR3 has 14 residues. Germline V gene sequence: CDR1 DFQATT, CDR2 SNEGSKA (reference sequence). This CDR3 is CSARGYSSNQPQHF. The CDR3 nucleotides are TGCAGTGCTAGAGGTTATTCTAGCAATCAGCCCCAGCATTTT.

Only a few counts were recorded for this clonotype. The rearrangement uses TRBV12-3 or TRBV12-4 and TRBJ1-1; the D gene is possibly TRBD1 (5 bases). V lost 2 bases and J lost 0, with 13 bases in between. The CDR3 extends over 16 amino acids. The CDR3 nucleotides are TGTGCCAGCAGTTTACCCTCAGACAGCCTGAACACTGAAGCTTTCTTT. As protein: CASSLPSDSLNTEAFF.